The 8 T cell receptor beta chains in this list originate from one sample, sequenced in a study of cytomegalovirus exposure and HLA in healthy donors. 60 Vbeta and 13 Jbeta primers were used in PCR. Produced via immunoSEQ multiplex PCR; TCRdb's table is partial and in-frame only. The sample consists of roughly 180,000 clones, roughly three quarters of them appearing once. What was sequenced was PBMCs. The receptors shown here come from a woman aged 45-65 years in good health and CMV-seropositive.

The rearrangement uses TRBV6-5 and TRBJ2-1, with a weak D call TRBD2 (6 bases). Germline V lookup: CDR1 MNHEY, CDR2 SVGAGI. The CDR3 is 13 residues long. V dropped 2 bases and J dropped 4 bases, with 6 bases sitting between them. The CDR3 reads CASSYGGYNEQFF. The CDR3 DNA is TGTGCCAGCAGTTACGGGGGGTACAATGAGCAGTTCTTC.

The chain combines TRBV18 with TRBJ2-5; TRBD2 matches at 11 bases. Trimming removed 5 bases from V and 1 base from J; junction bases left unmatched: 9. Germline CDR1 reads KGHSH; CDR2 reads LQKENI. This CDR3 is 17 amino acids long. The CDR3: CASSERQTSGGQETQYF. The CDR3 nucleotides are TGTGCCAGCTCAGAAAGACAAACTAGCGGGGGCCAAGAGACCCAGTACTTC. The whole variable domain, filled in from reference TRBV18 and TRBJ2-5, reads NAGVMQNPRHLVRRRGQEARLRCSPMKGHSHVYWYRQLPEEGLKFMVYLQKENIIDESGMPKERFSAEFPKEGPSILRIQQVVRGDSAAYFCASSERQTSGGQETQYFGPGTRLLVL.

This chain uses TRBV7-9 with TRBJ1-4; D remains unclear. CDR3 size: 15 residues. Looked up from germline, CDR1 is SEHNR and CDR2 is FQNEAQ (reference sequence). The V and J ends lost 5 bases and 4 bases respectively, with 14 bases between them. Written as DNA, the CDR3 is TGTGCCAGCAGCCCCTTGGGCGCCCTTAATGAAAAACTGTTTTTT. Translation gives CASSPLGALNEKLFF.

V usage is TRBV7-3 and J usage is TRBJ2-2; 12 positions agree with TRBD2. This CDR3 has 15 amino acids. Germline CDR1 reads SGHTA; CDR2 reads FQGTGA. V lost 5 bases and J lost 11; bases outside the gene matches: 9. The CDR3 nucleotides are TGTGCCAGCAGCCCGGGACTAGCGGGCTTGGGCGAGCTGTTTTTT. Its protein is CASSPGLAGLGELFF. Complete variable domain (other parts from reference TRBV7-3 and TRBJ2-2): GAGVSQTPSNKVTEKGKYVELRCDPISGHTALYWYRQSLGQGPEFLIYFQGTGAADDSGLPNDRFFAVRPEGSVSTLKIQRTERGDSAVYLCASSPGLAGLGELFFGEGSRLTVL.

The chain is built from TRBV4-2 and TRBJ2-1; 14 bases are a match to TRBD2. The CDR3 is made up of 18 amino acids. The V gene's germline CDR1 is LGHNA and CDR2 YNFKEQ. Germline trimming cut 0 bases from V and 8 bases from J; bases unmatched to any gene: 9. CDR3: CASSQDLLTSGGAHEQFF. CDR3 in DNA: TGTGCCAGCAGCCAAGATCTCCTGACTAGCGGGGGGGCCCATGAGCAGTTCTTC.

The chain uses TRBV4-1 and TRBJ2-3; 8 positions match TRBD2. The CDR3 runs 17 residues. Trimming cost V 0 bases and J 5 bases; bases outside gene matches: 10. CDR1 and CDR2 from the germline V gene are MGHRA and YSYEKL. This chain's CDR3 is CASSQDPRRGEVDTQYF. DNA of the CDR3: TGCGCCAGCAGCCAAGATCCCAGGCGGGGGGAGGTAGATACGCAGTATTTT.

V and J are TRBV5-1 and TRBJ1-1; no clear D. Germline CDR1 is SGHRS and CDR2 is YFSETQ. Trimming removed 0 bases from V and 1 base from J, with 10 bases in between. The CDR3 contains 15 residues. The chain's CDR3 is CASSLGAGSNTEAFF. Written as DNA, the CDR3 is TGCGCCAGCAGCTTGGGAGCAGGATCGAACACTGAAGCTTTCTTT.

The chain recombines TRBV6-1 with TRBJ2-3; TRBD2 agrees at 10 bases. Germline V gives CDR1 MNHNS, CDR2 SASEGT. The CDR3 contains 14 residues. Unmatched junction bases numbered 9, after V lost 10 bases and J lost 5 bases. The CDR3, as DNA: TGTGCCACCACGAGCGGGGGGGCAAAAGATACGCAGTATTTT. The encoded protein is CATTSGGAKDTQYF.